The present T cell receptor (beta chain) was sequenced within a study of cytomegalovirus exposure and HLA in healthy donors. 60 Vbeta and 13 Jbeta primers were used in PCR. Libraries were prepared by immunoSEQ multiplex PCR; TCRdb keeps only in-frame clonotypes and omits some of them. The sample includes 100,000 to 150,000 clones, around 77% of them seen just once. Details on this clone: The antigen is unknown.

Looked up from germline, CDR1 is SGHVS and CDR2 is FQNEAQ. V was pared by 3 bases and J by 5 bases, with 15 bases of the junction left unmatched. The CDR3 runs to 17 residues. General study findings and limits: Reported results showed that the classifier diagnosed cytomegalovirus status with high specificity and sensitivity. A later analysis linked 15,000 to 20,000 TCR beta sequences to HLA alleles at 0.05 false discovery rate.

The rearrangement uses TRBV7-8 and TRBJ2-7, with TRBD2 matching over 8 bases. Material: PBMCs. The source is a man aged 18 to 30 in good health and CMV-seropositive. The CDR3 loop is CASSFSGGNGGYDEQYF. CDR3 nucleotides: TGTGCCAGCAGCTTCAGCGGGGGCAACGGGGGGTACGACGAGCAGTACTTC.